This TCR beta chain came from a study of early T cells in non-severe SARS-CoV-2 infection. Attachment of unique molecular identifiers to individual cDNA molecules was performed. MiXCR was run by TCRdb on the 5' RACE reads, yielding one entry per CDR3 protein. The data show about 18,000 distinct CDR3 sequences, 4.5% to 6.5% seen once. This clonotype was observed a few times. The CDR3 runs to 14 residues. V lost 4 bases, J lost 1 base, and 10 bases lay in between. The germline gives CDR1 SGHAT, CDR2 FQNNGV. The chain uses TRBV11-2 and TRBJ2-5; D remains unclear. The sample taken for sequencing was whole blood. The clonotype originates from an adult who was a healthcare worker with PCR-confirmed SARS-CoV-2 infection or an uninfected control (not recorded which). The CDR3 bases are TGTGCCAGCAGCTACCGGAACAGCCAAGAGACCCAGTACTTC. It is translated as CASSYRNSQETQYF.